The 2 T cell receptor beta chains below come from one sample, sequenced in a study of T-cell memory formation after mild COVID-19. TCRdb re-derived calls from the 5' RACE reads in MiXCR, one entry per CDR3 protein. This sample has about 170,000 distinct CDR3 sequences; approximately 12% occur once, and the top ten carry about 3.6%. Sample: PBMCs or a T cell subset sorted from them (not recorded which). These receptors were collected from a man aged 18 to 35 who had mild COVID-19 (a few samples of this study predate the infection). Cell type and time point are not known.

CDR3 DNA sequence: TGTGCCAGCAGCCCGGACCGGGGTGAAAAACTGTTTTTT. Its translation is CASSPDRGEKLFF. V is TRBV7-2 and J is TRBJ1-4; D is unclear. The V gene's germline CDR1 is SGHTA and CDR2 FQGNSA. The CDR3 sequence is 13 residues long. V lost 5 bases to trimming and J lost 7 bases, with 11 bases between them.

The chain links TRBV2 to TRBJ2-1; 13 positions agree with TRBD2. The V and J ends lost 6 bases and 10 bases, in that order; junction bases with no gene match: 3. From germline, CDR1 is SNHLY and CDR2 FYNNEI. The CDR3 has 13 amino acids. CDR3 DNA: TGTGCCAGCAGACTAGCGGGGGGGCTAGAGCAGTTCTTC. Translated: CASRLAGGLEQFF.